Presented here are 30 T cell receptor beta chains from one specimen sequenced in a study of blood T cells in healthy people across ages. Alongside a J-beta primer mix, a sample-barcoded 5' primer served in a second PCR lasting about 7 to 11 cycles. TCRdb re-derived calls from the 5' RACE reads in MiXCR, one entry per CDR3 protein. Here the sample spans approximately 790,000 distinct CDR3 sequences, 55% to 65% being singletons. Sequencing input: blood. The receptors were gathered from a man in his thirties or forties in good health.

The CDR3 region is CASISGSYTQYF. The DNA of the CDR3 is TGTGCCAGCATTTCCGGGAGCTATACGCAGTATTTT. The chain links TRBV12-3 or TRBV12-4 to TRBJ2-3; a possible D gene is TRBD2 (6 bases). CDR3 length: 12 residues. Trimming pared 7 bases from V and 7 bases from J, leaving 12 bases between.

The rearrangement joins TRBV29-1 to TRBJ2-1; D ambiguous. The germline CDR1 and CDR2 sequences are SQVTM and ANQGSEA. CDR3 length: 14 amino acids. V dropped 6 bases and J dropped 3 bases, with 15 bases sitting between them. DNA for the CDR3: TGCAGCGTGGACCCCTCGGACGGCTACAATGAGCAGTTCTTC. Residues: CSVDPSDGYNEQFF.

This clonotype was detected a few times. V is TRBV7-9 and J is TRBJ2-5; 10 bases are a match to TRBD1. Germline CDR1 is SEHNR and CDR2 is FQNEAQ (reference sequence). The trim removed 3 bases at V and 0 bases at J, leaving 1 base unmatched. This CDR3 region has 15 residues. The CDR3 DNA follows: TGTGCCAGCAGCTTGGGACAGGGGTACCAAGAGACCCAGTACTTC. Its protein product is CASSLGQGYQETQYF. The variable domain in full, completed from reference TRBV7-9 and TRBJ2-5, reads DTGVSQNPRHKITKRGQNVTFRCDPISEHNRLYWYRQTLGQGPEFLTYFQNEAQLEKSRLLSDRFSAERPKGSFSTLEIQRTEQGDSAMYLCASSLGQGYQETQYFGPGTRLLVL.

The chain is built from TRBV6-2 or TRBV6-3 and TRBJ2-3; no definite D call. CDR3 length equals 14 residues. V lost 5 bases, J lost 6 bases, and 15 bases lay in between. Germline V CDR1 and CDR2: MNHEY, SVGEGT. Here the CDR3 reads CASSPSIVTDTQYF. The DNA for the CDR3 is TGTGCCAGCAGTCCCTCCATTGTTACGGATACGCAGTATTTT.

The chain employs TRBV10-3 and TRBJ1-4; D is uncertain. V lost 2 bases, J lost 3 bases, and 10 bases lay in between. Per germline, CDR1 ENHRY and CDR2 SYGVKD. The CDR3 loop spans 15 amino acids. The CDR3, as DNA: TGTGCCATCAGTGAGAAGGCAGAACCTAATGAAAAACTGTTTTTT. It translates to CAISEKAEPNEKLFF.

The rearrangement joins TRBV9 to TRBJ2-1, with a weak D call TRBD2 (6 bases). TRBJ2-7 matches the DNA end more closely, so the J call is doubtful. The CDR3 covers 14 residues. The germline V gene has CDR1 SGDLS and CDR2 YYNGEE. The CDR3 sequence: CASSMGGVYNEQYF. The CDR3 region has the DNA TGTGCCAGCTCGATGGGGGGAGTGTACAATGAGCAGTACTTC.

The chain recombines TRBV5-1 with TRBJ1-2; the D is unclear. This CDR3 spans 14 amino acids. V was cut by 4 bases and J by 1 base, with 11 bases left in between. CDR1 and CDR2 from the germline V gene are SGHRS and YFSETQ. The CDR3 DNA is TGCGCCAGCAGCCTCCCAGTTCATAACTATGGCTACACCTTC. The encoded protein is CASSLPVHNYGYTF.

This clonotype was counted a few times. V gene TRBV9 combines with J gene TRBJ1-5; D remains ambiguous. Germline lookup yields CDR1 SGDLS and CDR2 YYNGEE. The CDR3 has 14 residues. V dropped 0 bases and J dropped 7 bases, with 11 bases sitting between them. CDR3: CASSVGEGRQPQHF. CDR3 DNA: TGTGCCAGCAGCGTAGGTGAAGGGCGCCAGCCCCAGCATTTT.

The chain employs TRBV20-1 and TRBJ2-7; 7 positions match TRBD1. Germline V gene data show CDR1 as DFQATT and CDR2 as SNEGSKA (reference sequence). V shed 6 bases and J 1 base; nucleotides not matched to a gene: 9. The CDR3 has 14 amino acids. CDR3 loop: CSAYARDRSYEQYF. The DNA of the CDR3 is TGCAGTGCGTATGCCCGGGACAGATCCTACGAGCAGTACTTC.

This CDR3 reads CASSFVRGRANEKLFF. CDR3 DNA sequence: TGTGCCAGCAGTTTTGTCAGGGGCAGAGCTAATGAAAAACTGTTTTTT. V usage is TRBV6-5 and J usage is TRBJ1-4; D is possibly TRBD1 (6 bases). CDR3 length equals 16 residues. The V end was cut by 4 bases, the J end by 3 bases, with 15 bases between. Germline lookup yields CDR1 MNHEY and CDR2 SVGAGI.

The CDR3 region has the DNA TGTGCCAGCAGCCTCCGTGCGGGGGCCGACTATGGCTACACCTTC. The encoded protein is CASSLRAGADYGYTF. This sequence joins TRBV7-3 and TRBJ1-2; D perhaps matches TRBD1 (6 bases). Germline V gene lookup returns CDR1 SGHTA and CDR2 FQGTGA. There are 15 residues in the CDR3. The V gene lost 5 bases and the J gene lost 3 bases, with 16 bases spanning the gap.

This clonotype was observed a handful of times. This chain connects TRBV10-3 to TRBJ1-2; D remains unclear. CDR3 size: 14 residues. Per germline, CDR1 ENHRY and CDR2 SYGVKD. V gave up 6 bases and J gave up 2 bases, with 13 bases separating them. The chain's CDR3 is CAIRAQAPNYGYTF. The CDR3 DNA is TGTGCCATCAGAGCCCAGGCCCCCAACTATGGCTACACCTTC.

This sequence joins TRBV6-1 and TRBJ1-5; D unclear. Trimming took 4 bases from V and 5 from J, leaving 12 bases between them. The CDR3 is made up of 14 amino acids. The V gene's germline CDR1 is MNHNS and CDR2 SASEGT. CDR3 in amino acids: CASSVSSLDQPQHF. Here the CDR3 DNA reads TGTGCCAGCAGTGTTTCATCCCTGGATCAGCCCCAGCATTTT.

The chain carries TRBV25-1 and TRBJ2-7, with 7 bases identical to TRBD2. The CDR3 sequence is 15 residues long. Germline loops: CDR1 MGHDK, CDR2 SYGVNS. With 3 bases clipped from V and 3 bases from J, the junction kept 8 bases outside the gene matches. CDR3 sequence reads: CASSEGGMGDYEQYF. The CDR3 DNA follows: TGTGCCAGCAGTGAGGGAGGGATGGGTGACTACGAGCAGTACTTC.

The chain joins TRBV7-6 to TRBJ2-2; TRBD2 agrees at 10 bases. J gave up 5 bases and V 8 bases, and 17 bases lay outside the gene matches. Germline values: CDR1 SGHVS, CDR2 FNYEAQ. The CDR3 sequence is 18 residues long. CDR3 region: CASQPSPSGGSLTGELFF. The CDR3 nucleotides read TGTGCCAGCCAGCCGTCCCCTAGCGGGGGATCGCTAACCGGGGAGCTGTTTTTT. The full variable domain, its missing parts supplied by reference TRBV7-6 and TRBJ2-2, is GAGVSQSPRYKVTKRGQDVALRCDPISGHVSLYWYRQALGQGPEFLTYFNYEAQQDKSGLPNDRFSAERPEGSISTLTIQRTEQRDSAMYRCASQPSPSGGSLTGELFFGEGSRLTVL.

J is TRBJ2-5 and V is TRBV7-9; no definite D call. The tail of the sequence fits TRBJ2-7 better, so the J call may be wrong. There are 13 residues in the CDR3. Germline lookup yields CDR1 SEHNR and CDR2 FQNEAQ (reference sequence). The chain's CDR3 is CASSLATHYEQYF. Written as DNA, the CDR3 is TGTGCCAGCAGCTTAGCGACCCACTACGAGCAGTACTTC.

This rearrangement joins TRBV20-1 to TRBJ1-2; a possible D gene is TRBD1 (5 bases). The CDR3 loop spans 12 amino acids. Germline V gene sequence: CDR1 DFQATT, CDR2 SNEGSKA (reference sequence). V lost 3 bases to trimming and J lost 4 bases, with 9 bases between them. CDR3 DNA sequence: TGCAGTGCTAGCGGGGGATCCTATGGCTACACCTTC. Amino acid sequence: CSASGGSYGYTF.

This chain joins TRBV29-1 and TRBJ2-2; TRBD2 is a possible D gene (6 bases). Germline V CDR1 and CDR2: SQVTM, ANQGSEA. This CDR3 is built from 15 residues. Deletions cut 5 bases from V and 6 bases from J, with 19 bases between. CDR3 protein: CSVKEGDPGAGELFF. The CDR3 bases are TGCAGCGTTAAGGAAGGGGACCCGGGGGCCGGGGAGCTGTTTTTT.

V and J are TRBV7-2 and TRBJ2-7, with TRBD1 matching over 8 bases. CDR1 and CDR2 from the germline V gene are SGHTA and FQGNSA. The CDR3 runs to 14 residues. The V gene end was trimmed by 5 bases and the J gene end by 3 bases; junction bases not matched to a gene: 6. For the CDR3, the DNA is TGTGCCAGCAGCACCCGGACAGGGTACTACGAGCAGTACTTC. This translates into CASSTRTGYYEQYF.

J is TRBJ1-1 and V is TRBV7-3, with 7 bases fitting TRBD1. The trim removed 3 bases at V and 1 base at J, leaving 5 bases unmatched. CDR1 is SGHTA, CDR2 FQGTGA, per germline. The CDR3 totals 15 residues. CDR3 residues: CASSLLDRANTEAFF. CDR3 bases: TGTGCCAGCAGCTTGCTCGACAGGGCGAACACTGAAGCTTTCTTT.

The chain couples TRBV25-1 to TRBJ1-5, with 7 bases aligning to TRBD1. This CDR3 has 15 residues. Losses at the gene ends were 4 bases for V and 5 bases for J; bases not matched to a gene: 8. CDR1 is MGHDK, CDR2 SYGVNS, per germline. The CDR3 nucleotides read TGTGCCAGCAGTGCACAGGGGAATCAGGATCAGCCCCAGCATTTT. It encodes CASSAQGNQDQPQHF.

CDR3 in amino acids: CASSFSPETQYF. The CDR3 coding sequence is TGTGCCAGCAGCTTTAGCCCAGAGACCCAGTACTTC. V and J are TRBV7-2 and TRBJ2-5; no clear D gene. The germline gives CDR1 SGHTA, CDR2 FQGNSA. This CDR3 has 12 amino acids. Deletions cut 3 bases from V and 4 bases from J, with 6 bases between.

V gene TRBV9 combines with J gene TRBJ2-1; D perhaps matches TRBD2 (6 bases). V lost 4 bases to trimming and J lost 0 bases, with 20 bases between them. The CDR3 runs 18 residues. Germline V lookup: CDR1 SGDLS, CDR2 YYNGEE. The CDR3 DNA sequence: TGTGCCAGCAGCCCAACCTCTAGCGCAACGAGCTCCTACAATGAGCAGTTCTTC. Translating it yields CASSPTSSATSSYNEQFF.

CDR3 protein: CAISDNRGTDTQYF. The CDR3 DNA reads TGTGCCATCAGTGACAACAGGGGCACAGATACGCAGTATTTT. This chain links TRBV10-3 with TRBJ2-3, with D maybe TRBD1 (6 bases). Germline CDR1 reads ENHRY; CDR2 reads SYGVKD. CDR3 length: 14 residues. With 3 bases removed from V and 1 base from J, the gap between germline ends came to 8 bases.

The table lists this clonotype with a few counts. The genes are TRBV18 and TRBJ2-1, with D tentatively TRBD1 (5 bases). Per the germline V gene, CDR1 is KGHSH and CDR2 is LQKENI. The CDR3 has 16 residues. V lost 0 bases, J lost 3 bases, and 12 bases lay in between. CDR3: CASSPPEPGLYNEQFF. CDR3 bases: TGTGCCAGCTCACCACCGGAGCCAGGGCTCTACAATGAGCAGTTCTTC.

Note on this clonotype: A much larger clone sits a single nucleotide away, making a read error possible. The final CDR3 position lacks the conserved phenylalanine or tryptophan, pointing to a likely read error. J is TRBJ1-5 and V is TRBV29-1; unclear D gene. The V end was cut by 1 base, the J end by 3 bases, with 7 bases between. The CDR3 is made up of 13 amino acids. CDR1 is SQVTM, CDR2 ANQGSEA, per germline. This CDR3 reads CSVEGGLNQPQHV. The CDR3 region has the DNA TGCAGCGTTGAAGGAGGTCTCAATCAGCCCCAGCATGTT.

V usage is TRBV4-2 and J usage is TRBJ2-1; 7 bases map to TRBD1. CDR1 is LGHNA and CDR2 is YNFKEQ in the germline V gene. The CDR3 runs 15 residues. Trimming cost V 0 bases and J 6 bases; bases outside gene matches: 5. CDR3 region: CASSQDQYRGNEQFF. In DNA, the CDR3 is TGTGCCAGCAGCCAAGATCAGTACAGGGGCAATGAGCAGTTCTTC.

This chain uses TRBV5-6 with TRBJ2-3, with TRBD1 matching over 8 bases. Germline V gene lookup returns CDR1 SGHDT and CDR2 YYEEEE. V trimming: 1 base; J trimming: 4 bases; junction bases outside the gene matches: 5. CDR3 length equals 15 residues. The CDR3 region is CASSLLGQAADTQYF. The CDR3 DNA sequence: TGTGCCAGCAGCTTGCTGGGACAGGCAGCAGATACGCAGTATTTT.

This chain connects TRBV29-1 to TRBJ2-1, with 7 nucleotides matching TRBD1. From germline, CDR1 is SQVTM and CDR2 ANQGSEA. V shed 4 bases, J shed 0 bases, and the junction held 3 bases outside the gene matches. CDR3 length: 14 amino acids. The CDR3 protein is CSVGPGGSYNEQFF. CDR3 bases: TGCAGCGTTGGTCCAGGGGGCTCCTACAATGAGCAGTTCTTC.

This clonotype was recorded a few times. The CDR3 bases are TGCACCGTGTCTAGCAAATTGAACACTGAAGCTTTCTTT. Protein: CTVSSKLNTEAFF. This chain connects TRBV29-1 to TRBJ1-1; D gene ambiguous. The CDR3 extends over 13 amino acids. Germline V gene data show CDR1 as SQVTM and CDR2 as ANQGSEA. Complete variable domain (other parts from reference TRBV29-1 and TRBJ1-1): SAVISQKPSRDICQRGTSLTIQCQVDSQVTMMFWYRQQPGQSLTLIATANQGSEATYESGFVIDKFPISRPNLTFSTLTVSNMSPEDSSIYLCTVSSKLNTEAFFGQGTRLTVV.